The present T cell receptor beta chain was sequenced within a study of T cell therapy after organ transplantation. In the study overall: Of around 10 patients, eight responded clinically and two did not. Blood for the short-term post-therapy sample came 4 to 8 weeks after therapy.

Time point meaning: 4-8 weeks after completion of therapy. Generated by immunoSEQ multiplex PCR, the TCRdb table keeps only in-frame clones and is missing some. Of 3,500 or so clones listed, approximately 71% are singletons. In regard to this clone: Its antigen is not identified.

This CDR3 has 13 amino acids. With 0 bases removed from V and 8 bases from J, the gap between germline ends came to 8 bases. Germline V CDR1 and CDR2: MNHEY, SMNVEV (reference sequence). The sequence was collected from a human patient who had received a solid organ transplant and had CMV disease. Some T cells may trace back to the graft donor. The chain combines TRBV27 with TRBJ2-4; TRBD2 is a possible D gene (6 bases). Sequencing used CD8+ T cells from blood, obtained after autologous CMV-specific T cell therapy. As DNA, the CDR3 is TGTGCCAGCAGTTTATCGCGGGGAGACATTCAGTACTTC. It codes for CASSLSRGDIQYF.